The source of this T cell receptor (beta chain) is a study of cytomegalovirus exposure and HLA in healthy donors. At the level of the study: Sequencing of roughly 180 million T cells in an earlier analysis found under 120 million unique TCR beta sequences. A preliminary data release comprised tens of millions of unique TCRs obtained from HLA-typed donors.

The germline gives CDR1 SGHDT, CDR2 YYEEEE. The CDR3 length is 13 residues. V lost 3 bases and J 10 bases, leaving 16 bases between the germline ends. As regards this clone: The antigen is unknown.

PCR amplification relied on 60 Vbeta primers (plus 13 Jbeta primers). The repertoire was sequenced with immunoSEQ multiplex PCR; TCRdb's copy has only in-frame clones and lacks some. The data hold 110,000 or so clones, with 77% observed a single time. Study-wide results and limits: A later analysis reportedly found that, within productive TCRs, an Asian-associated ancestry cluster had fewer N-insertions than the mean observed across the approximately 660 donors. Follow-up analysis later connected one missense variant in DCLRE1C with trimming of TCR beta V- and J-genes.

The V and J genes are TRBV5-6 and TRBJ1-2, with TRBD1 as a possible D gene (5 bases). The source material was PBMCs. The clonotype was recovered from a man aged 18-30 years in good health and CMV-seropositive. In DNA, the CDR3 is TGTGCCAGCAGCTCCGGGACTTGGGATGACTACACCTTC. Its protein product is CASSSGTWDDYTF.